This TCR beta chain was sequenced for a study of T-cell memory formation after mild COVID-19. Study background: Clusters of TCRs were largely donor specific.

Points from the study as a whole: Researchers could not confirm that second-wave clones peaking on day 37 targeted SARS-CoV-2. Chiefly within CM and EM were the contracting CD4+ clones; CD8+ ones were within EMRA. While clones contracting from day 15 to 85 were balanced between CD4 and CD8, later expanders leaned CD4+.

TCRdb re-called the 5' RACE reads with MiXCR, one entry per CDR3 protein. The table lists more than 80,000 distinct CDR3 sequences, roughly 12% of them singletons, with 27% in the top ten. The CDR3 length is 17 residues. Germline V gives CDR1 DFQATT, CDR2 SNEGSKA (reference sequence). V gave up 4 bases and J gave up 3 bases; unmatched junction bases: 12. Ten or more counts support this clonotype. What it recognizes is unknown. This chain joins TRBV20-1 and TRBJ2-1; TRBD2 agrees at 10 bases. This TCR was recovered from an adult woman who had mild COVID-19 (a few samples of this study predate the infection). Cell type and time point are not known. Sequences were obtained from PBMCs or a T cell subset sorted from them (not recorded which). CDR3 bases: TGCAGTGCTATGGGGACTAGCGCCGAAAGTTTCTACAATGAGCAGTTCTTC. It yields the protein CSAMGTSAESFYNEQFF.